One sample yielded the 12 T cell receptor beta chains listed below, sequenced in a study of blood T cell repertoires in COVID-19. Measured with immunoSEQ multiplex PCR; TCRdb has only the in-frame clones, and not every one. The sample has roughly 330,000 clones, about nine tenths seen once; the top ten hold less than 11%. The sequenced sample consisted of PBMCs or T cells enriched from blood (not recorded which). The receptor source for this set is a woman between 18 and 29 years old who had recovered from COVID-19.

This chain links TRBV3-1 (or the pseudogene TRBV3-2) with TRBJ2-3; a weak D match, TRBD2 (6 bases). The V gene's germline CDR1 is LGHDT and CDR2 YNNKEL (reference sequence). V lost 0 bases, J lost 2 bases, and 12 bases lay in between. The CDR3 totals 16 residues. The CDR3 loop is CASSQDSGLNTDTQYF. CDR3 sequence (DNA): TGTGCCAGCAGCCAAGATAGCGGCCTCAACACAGATACGCAGTATTTT.

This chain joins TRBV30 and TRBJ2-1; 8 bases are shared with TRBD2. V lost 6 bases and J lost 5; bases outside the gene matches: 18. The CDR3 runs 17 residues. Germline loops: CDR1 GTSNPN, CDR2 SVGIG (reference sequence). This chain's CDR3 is CACLDFAGGPPHNEQFF. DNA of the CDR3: TGTGCCTGCTTGGACTTCGCGGGAGGCCCCCCACACAATGAGCAGTTCTTC.

CDR3: CASSPTIHDNTQYF. The CDR3 region has the DNA TGTGCCAGCAGCCCCACAATTCACGACAATACGCAGTATTTT. The chain recombines TRBV14 with TRBJ2-3; the D is unclear. The CDR3 loop spans 14 amino acids. V was cut by 4 bases and J by 7 bases, with 15 bases left in between. CDR1 SGHDN and CDR2 FVKESK come from the germline V gene.

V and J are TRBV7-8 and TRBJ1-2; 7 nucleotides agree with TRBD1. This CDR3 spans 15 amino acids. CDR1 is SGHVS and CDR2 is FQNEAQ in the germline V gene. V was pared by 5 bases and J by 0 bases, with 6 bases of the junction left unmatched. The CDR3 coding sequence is TGTGCCAGCAGCATGGGGACAGCTACTAACTATGGCTACACCTTC. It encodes CASSMGTATNYGYTF.

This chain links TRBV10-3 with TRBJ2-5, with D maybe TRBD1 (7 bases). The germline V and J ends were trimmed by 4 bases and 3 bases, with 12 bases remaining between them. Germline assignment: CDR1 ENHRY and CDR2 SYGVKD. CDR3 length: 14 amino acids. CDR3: CAISGRGQEETQYF. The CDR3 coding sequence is TGTGCCATCAGTGGGAGGGGGCAGGAAGAGACCCAGTACTTC.

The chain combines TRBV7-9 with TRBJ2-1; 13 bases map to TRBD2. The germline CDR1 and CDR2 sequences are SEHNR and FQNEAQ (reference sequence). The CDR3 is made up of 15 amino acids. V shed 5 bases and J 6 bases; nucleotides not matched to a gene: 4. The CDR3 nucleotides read TGTGCCAGCAGCCCAGGGACTAGCGGGGTCAATGAGCAGTTCTTC. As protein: CASSPGTSGVNEQFF.

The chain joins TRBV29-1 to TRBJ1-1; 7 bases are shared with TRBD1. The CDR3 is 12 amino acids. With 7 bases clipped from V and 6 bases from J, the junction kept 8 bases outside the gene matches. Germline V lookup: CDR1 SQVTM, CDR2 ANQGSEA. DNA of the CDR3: TGCAGCGCTATTGACAGGGCCCCTGAAGCTTTCTTT. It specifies CSAIDRAPEAFF.

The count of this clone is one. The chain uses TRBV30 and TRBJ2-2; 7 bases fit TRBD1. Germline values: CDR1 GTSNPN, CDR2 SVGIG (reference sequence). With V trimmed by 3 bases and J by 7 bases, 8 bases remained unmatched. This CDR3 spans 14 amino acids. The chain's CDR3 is CAWSETGLGGELFF. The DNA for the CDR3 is TGTGCCTGGAGCGAGACAGGGTTGGGCGGGGAGCTGTTTTTT.

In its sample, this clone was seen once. CDR3 amino acids: CASSLAGGRTGELFF. CDR3 in DNA: TGTGCCAGCAGCTTAGCCGGGGGGCGCACCGGGGAGCTGTTTTTT. V is TRBV11-2 and J is TRBJ2-2, with TRBD2 as a possible D gene (7 bases). CDR1 is SGHAT, CDR2 FQNNGV, per germline. There are 15 residues in the CDR3. V was shortened by 1 base and J by 4 bases, with 10 bases between the two germline ends.

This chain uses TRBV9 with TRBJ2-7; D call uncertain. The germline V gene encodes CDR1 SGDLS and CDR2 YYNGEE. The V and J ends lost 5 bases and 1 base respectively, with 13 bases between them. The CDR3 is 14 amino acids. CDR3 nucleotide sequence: TGTGCCAGCAGTGTTGGGCCTGGATCCTACGAGCAGTACTTC. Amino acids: CASSVGPGSYEQYF. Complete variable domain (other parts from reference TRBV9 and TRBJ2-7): DSGVTQTPKHLITATGQRVTLRCSPRSGDLSVYWYQQSLDQGLQFLIQYYNGEERAKGNILERFSAQQFPDLHSELNLSSLELGDSALYFCASSVGPGSYEQYFGPGTRLTVT.

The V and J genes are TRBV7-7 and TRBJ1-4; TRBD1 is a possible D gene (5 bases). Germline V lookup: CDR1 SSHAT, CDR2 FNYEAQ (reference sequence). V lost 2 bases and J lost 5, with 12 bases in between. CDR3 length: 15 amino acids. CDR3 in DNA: TGTGCCAGCAGCTTAAGTAATCGGGGGAATGAAAAACTGTTTTTT. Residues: CASSLSNRGNEKLFF.

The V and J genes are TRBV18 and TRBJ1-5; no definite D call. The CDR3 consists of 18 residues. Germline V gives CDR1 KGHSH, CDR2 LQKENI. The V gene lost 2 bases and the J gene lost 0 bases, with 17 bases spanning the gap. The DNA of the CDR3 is TGTGCCAGCTCACCAAGAAAAAACAGCGACTATAGCAATCAGCCCCAGCATTTT. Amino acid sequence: CASSPRKNSDYSNQPQHF.